This T cell receptor beta chain was identified during a study of monozygotic twins with inflammatory bowel disease. Approximately 3,200 ng of total RNA went into each TCR library. cDNA for each sample came from eight separate reactions. The template switching step added UMIs that contained a 6-nucleotide sample barcode. TCRdb re-called the 5' RACE reads and shows each CDR3 protein once, DNA omitted. The sample has 170,000 or so distinct CDR3 sequences. The total RNA came straight from whole blood, and T cells were not sorted beforehand. Sequencing input: blood. This clonotype originated in a human donor with ulcerative colitis or Crohn's disease, or a healthy co-twin of an affected twin (not recorded which).

The CDR3 sequence: CASSQLEGETLHF. The chain carries TRBV4-3 and TRBJ1-6; TCRdb designates TRBD1, a call that cannot be tested without DNA. In germline, CDR1 is LGHNA, CDR2 YSLEER. This CDR3 has 13 residues.